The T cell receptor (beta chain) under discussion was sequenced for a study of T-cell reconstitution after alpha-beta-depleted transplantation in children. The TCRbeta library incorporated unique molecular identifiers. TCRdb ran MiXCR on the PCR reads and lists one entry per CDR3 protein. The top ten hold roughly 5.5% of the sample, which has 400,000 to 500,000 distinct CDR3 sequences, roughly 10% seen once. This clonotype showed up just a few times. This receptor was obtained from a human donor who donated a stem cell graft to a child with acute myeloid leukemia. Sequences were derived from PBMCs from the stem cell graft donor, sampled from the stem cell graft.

The CDR3 nucleotides read TGTGCCAGCAGCTTAGTAGCCCTAGCGGAGGAAGATACGCAGTATTTT. Its protein product is CASSLVALAEEDTQYF. The genes are TRBV7-9 and TRBJ2-3; TRBD2 agrees at 7 bases. The CDR3 runs to 16 residues. With 1 base clipped from V and 5 bases from J, the junction kept 9 bases outside the gene matches. Germline V gives CDR1 SEHNR, CDR2 FQNEAQ (reference sequence).